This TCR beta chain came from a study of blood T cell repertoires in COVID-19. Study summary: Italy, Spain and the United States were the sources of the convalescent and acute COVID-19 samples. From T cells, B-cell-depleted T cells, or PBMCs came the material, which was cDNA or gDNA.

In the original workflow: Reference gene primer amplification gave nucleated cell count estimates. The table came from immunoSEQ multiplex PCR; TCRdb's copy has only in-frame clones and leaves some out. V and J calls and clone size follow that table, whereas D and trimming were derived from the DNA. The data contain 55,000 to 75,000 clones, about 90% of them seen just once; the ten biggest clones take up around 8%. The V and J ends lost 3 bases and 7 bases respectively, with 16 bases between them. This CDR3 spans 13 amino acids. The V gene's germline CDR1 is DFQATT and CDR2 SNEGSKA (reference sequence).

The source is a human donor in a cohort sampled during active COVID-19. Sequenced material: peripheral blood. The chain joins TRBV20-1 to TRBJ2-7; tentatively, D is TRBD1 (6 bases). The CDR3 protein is CSASPERGYEQYF. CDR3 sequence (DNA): TGCAGTGCTAGTCCTGAGAGGGGGTATGAGCAGTACTTC.